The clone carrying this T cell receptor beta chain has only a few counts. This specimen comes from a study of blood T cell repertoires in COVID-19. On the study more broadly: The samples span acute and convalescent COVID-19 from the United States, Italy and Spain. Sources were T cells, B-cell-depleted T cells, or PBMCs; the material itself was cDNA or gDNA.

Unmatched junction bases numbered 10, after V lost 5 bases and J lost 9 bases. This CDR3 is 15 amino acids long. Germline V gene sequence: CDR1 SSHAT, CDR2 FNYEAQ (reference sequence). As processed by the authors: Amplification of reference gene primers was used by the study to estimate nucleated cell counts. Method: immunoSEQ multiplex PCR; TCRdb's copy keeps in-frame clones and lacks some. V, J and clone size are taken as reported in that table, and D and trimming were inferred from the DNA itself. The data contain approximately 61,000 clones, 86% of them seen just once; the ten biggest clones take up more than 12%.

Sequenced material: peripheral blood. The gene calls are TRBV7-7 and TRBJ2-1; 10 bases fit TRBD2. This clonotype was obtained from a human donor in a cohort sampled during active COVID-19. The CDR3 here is CASSPGLAGATEQFF. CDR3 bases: TGTGCCAGCAGCCCCGGGCTAGCGGGAGCTACTGAGCAGTTCTTC. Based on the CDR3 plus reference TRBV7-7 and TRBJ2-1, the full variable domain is GAGVSQSPRYKVTKRGQDVTLRCDPISSHATLYWYQQALGQGPEFLTYFNYEAQPDKSGLPSDRFSAERPEGSISTLTIQRTEQRDSAMYRCASSPGLAGATEQFFGPGTRLTVL.